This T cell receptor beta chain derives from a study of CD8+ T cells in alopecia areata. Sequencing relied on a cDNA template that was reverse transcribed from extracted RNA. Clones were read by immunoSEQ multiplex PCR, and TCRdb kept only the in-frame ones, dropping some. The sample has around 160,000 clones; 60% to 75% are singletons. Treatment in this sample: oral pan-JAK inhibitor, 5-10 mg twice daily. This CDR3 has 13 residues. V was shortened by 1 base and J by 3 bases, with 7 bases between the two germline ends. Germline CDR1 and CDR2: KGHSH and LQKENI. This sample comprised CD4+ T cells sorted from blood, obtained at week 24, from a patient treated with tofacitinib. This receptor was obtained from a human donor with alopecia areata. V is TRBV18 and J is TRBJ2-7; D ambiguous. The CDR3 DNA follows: TGTGCCAGCTCACCACATGTGGACTACGAGCAGTACTTC. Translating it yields CASSPHVDYEQYF. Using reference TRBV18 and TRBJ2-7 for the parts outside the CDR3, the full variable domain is NAGVMQNPRHLVRRRGQEARLRCSPMKGHSHVYWYRQLPEEGLKFMVYLQKENIIDESGMPKERFSAEFPKEGPSILRIQQVVRGDSAAYFCASSPHVDYEQYFGPGTRLTVT.